The 26 T cell receptor beta chains below were found in one sample sequenced in a study of cytomegalovirus exposure and HLA in healthy donors. The primer mix had 60 Vbeta and 13 Jbeta primers. Assay: immunoSEQ multiplex PCR; the TCRdb copy retains only in-frame clones and omits some. The sample includes approximately 120,000 clones, approximately 78% of them seen just once. Sequencing was done on a sample of PBMCs. The source is a woman younger than 45 in good health and CMV-seronegative.

The chain carries TRBV7-9 and TRBJ2-7; D is possibly TRBD2 (5 bases). CDR1 and CDR2 (germline): SEHNR, FQNEAQ (reference sequence). V was pared by 2 bases and J by 6 bases, with 14 bases between. The CDR3 loop spans 14 amino acids. CDR3 protein: CASSLRRGPGEQYF. In nucleotides, the CDR3 is TGTGCCAGCAGCTTAAGGCGAGGGCCCGGCGAGCAGTACTTC.

This chain joins TRBV7-3 and TRBJ1-1, with TRBD1 identical over 9 bases. The CDR3 totals 16 residues. V shed 4 bases and J 1 base; nucleotides not matched to a gene: 7. Germline V lookup: CDR1 SGHTA, CDR2 FQGTGA. The CDR3 region is CASSWGQGRSNTEAFF. Written as DNA, the CDR3 is TGTGCCAGCAGCTGGGGACAGGGTCGTTCGAACACTGAAGCTTTCTTT. The full variable domain, rest sourced from reference TRBV7-3 and TRBJ1-1, is GAGVSQTPSNKVTEKGKYVELRCDPISGHTALYWYRQSLGQGPEFLIYFQGTGAADDSGLPNDRFFAVRPEGSVSTLKIQRTERGDSAVYLCASSWGQGRSNTEAFFGQGTRLTVV.

The chain carries TRBV15 and TRBJ1-5; no reliable D call. Germline lookup yields CDR1 LNHNV and CDR2 YYDKDF (reference sequence). The CDR3 spans 14 residues. With 4 bases removed from V and 5 bases from J, the gap between germline ends came to 12 bases. The CDR3 DNA sequence: TGTGCCACCAGCACCTTAGACACTTATCAGCCCCAGCATTTT. Translated, it gives CATSTLDTYQPQHF.

The CDR3 is CASSVYNNEQFF. The CDR3 DNA follows: TGTGCCAGCAGCGTGTACAACAATGAGCAGTTCTTC. The rearrangement uses TRBV9 and TRBJ2-1; D remains ambiguous. Germline V CDR1 and CDR2: SGDLS, YYNGEE. This CDR3 contains 12 residues. Trimming pared 2 bases from V and 5 bases from J, leaving 5 bases between.

V gene TRBV5-1 combines with J gene TRBJ1-2; no reliable D call. The CDR3 spans 16 residues. Per the germline V gene, CDR1 is SGHRS and CDR2 is YFSETQ. Trimming cost V 5 bases and J 0 bases, with 17 bases left between them. The chain's CDR3 is CASRNQLQQSNYGYTF. As DNA, the CDR3 is TGCGCCAGCAGAAACCAATTACAGCAATCTAACTATGGCTACACCTTC.

CDR3 sequence reads: CASSQESEGLSSYEQYF. In nucleotides, the CDR3 is TGTGCCAGCAGCCAAGAATCGGAGGGGTTGAGCTCCTACGAGCAGTACTTC. The V call is TRBV14, the J call TRBJ2-7, with D possibly TRBD2 on 6 matching bases. V lost 0 bases and J 0 bases, leaving 15 bases between the germline ends. Per germline, CDR1 SGHDN and CDR2 FVKESK. The CDR3 is 17 residues long. Complete variable domain (other parts from reference TRBV14 and TRBJ2-7): EAGVTQFPSHSVIEKGQTVTLRCDPISGHDNLYWYRRVMGKEIKFLLHFVKESKQDESGMPNNRFLAERTGGTYSTLKVQPAELEDSGVYFCASSQESEGLSSYEQYFGPGTRLTVT.

J is TRBJ2-7 and V is TRBV7-9; 8 bases line up with TRBD1. With 2 bases clipped from V and 5 bases from J, the junction kept 5 bases outside the gene matches. From germline, CDR1 is SEHNR and CDR2 FQNEAQ (reference sequence). The CDR3 runs to 14 residues. This chain's CDR3 is CASSLQGAGDEQYF. The DNA of the CDR3 is TGTGCCAGCAGCTTACAGGGGGCAGGCGACGAGCAGTACTTC.

The CDR3 DNA reads as TGTGCCAGCAGTTACCCACAGGGAACCCAGCCCCAGCATTTT. Translating gives CASSYPQGTQPQHF. The V and J genes are TRBV6-6 and TRBJ1-5; D perhaps matches TRBD1 (6 bases). CDR3 length equals 14 residues. The germline gives CDR1 MNHNY, CDR2 SVGAGI (reference sequence). Deletions cut 2 bases from V and 7 bases from J, with 12 bases between.

The CDR3 loop reads CASSTPGQRIGEQYF. The CDR3 DNA is TGTGCCAGTAGTACACCGGGACAGAGAATCGGCGAGCAGTACTTC. The chain combines TRBV19 with TRBJ2-7, with 7 bases matching TRBD1. The CDR3 is 15 amino acids. Germline V CDR1 and CDR2: LNHDA, SQIVND (reference sequence). V was clipped by 4 bases and J by 6 bases; unmatched bases: 12.

This clone was seen just once. The V and J genes are TRBV4-3 and TRBJ2-7, with D hard to call. The CDR3 extends over 15 amino acids. Looked up from germline, CDR1 is LGHNA and CDR2 is YSLEER. The ends were cut back, 0 bases at V and 0 bases at J, with 9 bases in the middle. CDR3 region: CASSQELDISYEQYF. Written as DNA, the CDR3 is TGCGCCAGCAGCCAAGAATTAGATATCTCCTACGAGCAGTACTTC.

This clone has only one observation. The chain recombines TRBV9 with TRBJ1-1; D is unresolved. Trimming stripped 2 bases from V and 0 bases from J, with 5 bases between. The length of the CDR3 is 13 residues. The germline gives CDR1 SGDLS, CDR2 YYNGEE. CDR3 sequence reads: CASSVGMNTEAFF. The CDR3 DNA follows: TGTGCCAGCAGCGTCGGGATGAACACTGAAGCTTTCTTT.

This rearrangement joins TRBV20-1 to TRBJ2-1; no definite D call. The germline gives CDR1 DFQATT, CDR2 SNEGSKA (reference sequence). V was clipped by 6 bases and J by 4 bases, with 7 bases between them. The CDR3 spans 11 residues. The CDR3 here is CSALLYNEQFF. CDR3 DNA sequence: TGCAGTGCGTTACTTTACAATGAGCAGTTCTTC.

In this sample, this clone turned up a few times. V and J are TRBV30 and TRBJ2-7, with TRBD1 identical over 9 bases. The CDR3 contains 16 residues. With V trimmed by 3 bases and J by 6 bases, 15 bases remained unmatched. Germline V gene data show CDR1 as GTSNPN and CDR2 as SVGIG (reference sequence). CDR3 residues: CAWRNAEGTGPFEQYF. DNA of the CDR3: TGTGCCTGGAGAAATGCGGAGGGGACAGGGCCTTTCGAGCAGTACTTC.

The chain combines TRBV18 with TRBJ1-1; tentatively, D is TRBD1 (6 bases). Germline values: CDR1 KGHSH, CDR2 LQKENI. CDR3 length: 15 amino acids. The V and J ends lost 6 bases and 2 bases respectively, with 16 bases between them. As DNA, the CDR3 is TGTGCCAGCTCGGCTACTGGACAGCCTAACACTGAAGCTTTCTTT. Protein product: CASSATGQPNTEAFF.

The rearrangement joins TRBV21-1 to TRBJ2-5; the table's D call of TRBD1 was not tested on the DNA. TRBV21-1 is marked as a pseudogene. This CDR3 contains 19 residues. CDR3 sequence: CASSKRPSRTGRSRETQYF. The DNA for the CDR3 is TGTGCCAGCAGCAAAAGGCCCTCGAGGACAGGCAGGTCAAGGGAGACCCAGTACTTC.

As for this clone: One end of the junction does not line up with germline, which may come from a read error. The chain is built from TRBV7-9 and TRBJ2-7; 9 positions agree with TRBD1. The CDR3 has 15 amino acids. Germline V gives CDR1 SEHNR, CDR2 FQNEAQ (reference sequence). The CDR3 is CSSSFRDRVAYEQYF. CDR3 DNA sequence: TGTTCCAGCAGCTTCCGGGACAGGGTCGCCTACGAGCAGTACTTC. Based on the CDR3 plus reference TRBV7-9 and TRBJ2-7, the full variable domain is DTGVSQNPRHKITKRGQNVTFRCDPISEHNRLYWYRQTLGQGPEFLTYFQNEAQLEKSRLLSDRFSAERPKGSFSTLEIQRTEQGDSAMYLCSSSFRDRVAYEQYFGPGTRLTVT.

This chain connects TRBV28 to TRBJ2-1, with a tentative D call TRBD2 (6 bases). The V gene lost 3 bases and the J gene lost 4 bases, with 16 bases spanning the gap. This CDR3 is 16 amino acids long. Germline CDR1 reads MDHEN; CDR2 reads SYDVKM. CDR3: CASSFHRGRRYNEQFF. The CDR3 bases are TGTGCCAGCAGTTTTCATCGAGGGAGGAGATACAATGAGCAGTTCTTC. Drawing the rest from reference TRBV28 and TRBJ2-1, the complete variable domain is DVKVTQSSRYLVKRTGEKVFLECVQDMDHENMFWYRQDPGLGLRLIYFSYDVKMKEKGDIPEGYSVSREKKERFSLILESASTNQTSMYLCASSFHRGRRYNEQFFGPGTRLTVL.

With respect to this clone: Its ends do not fully match the called genes, so a read error is possible. V is TRBV7-9 and J is TRBJ2-7; D gene ambiguous. This CDR3 has 13 residues. Germline lookup yields CDR1 SEHNR and CDR2 FQNEAQ (reference sequence). The CDR3, as DNA: TGTTCCAGCAGCCCTCCTCGACTTTACGAGCAGTACTTC. It encodes CSSSPPRLYEQYF.

The chain couples TRBV29-1 to TRBJ2-2; TRBD1 matches 8 bases. CDR3 size: 14 residues. Germline CDR1 reads SQVTM; CDR2 reads ANQGSEA. V lost 6 bases to trimming and J lost 4 bases; unmatched junction nucleotides: 7. The CDR3 bases are TGCAGCGTGACTTACAGGGGGGTCACCGGGGAGCTGTTTTTT. The encoded protein is CSVTYRGVTGELFF.

The chain is built from TRBV7-9 and TRBJ2-7; possible D gene TRBD1, 6 bases. Trimming left V 4 bases short and J 5 bases short, with 15 bases between. CDR3 length: 14 residues. Germline lookup yields CDR1 SEHNR and CDR2 FQNEAQ (reference sequence). The CDR3 loop reads CASSSWTEGDEQYF. The CDR3 bases are TGTGCCAGCAGCTCGTGGACAGAAGGGGACGAGCAGTACTTC.

CDR3 bases: TGTGCCAGCAGCGACCCGGGACTAGCGGGAAGAGATACGCAGTATTTT. This codes for CASSDPGLAGRDTQYF. This chain links TRBV9 with TRBJ2-3; TRBD2 aligns across 13 bases. Germline CDR1 SGDLS, CDR2 YYNGEE. Trimming cost V 3 bases and J 5 bases; bases outside gene matches: 6. The CDR3 totals 16 residues.

The genes are TRBV29-1 and TRBJ1-2; 10 nucleotides agree with TRBD1. V shed 1 base and J 3 bases; nucleotides not matched to a gene: 11. Germline V CDR1 and CDR2: SQVTM, ANQGSEA. The CDR3 contains 17 residues. In DNA form, the CDR3 reads TGCAGCGTTGAAGGTAGACAGGGGGCTTGGGAGGACTATGGCTACACCTTC. This translates into CSVEGRQGAWEDYGYTF.

This chain joins TRBV25-1 and TRBJ2-7; 9 nucleotides match TRBD1. The germline V gene has CDR1 MGHDK and CDR2 SYGVNS. J was trimmed by 4 bases and V by 5 bases; bases with no gene match: 12. This CDR3 is 16 amino acids long. CDR3 residues: CASSPIPGTGSYEQYF. The DNA of the CDR3 is TGTGCCAGCAGTCCGATCCCCGGGACAGGGAGTTACGAGCAGTACTTC.

The chain joins TRBV19 to TRBJ1-5, with 9 bases lining up with TRBD1. CDR1 and CDR2 from the germline V gene are LNHDA and SQIVND (reference sequence). There are 16 residues in the CDR3. The junction had 6 bases not matched to a gene; V was cut back by 3 bases and J by 3 bases. The CDR3 region has the DNA TGTGCCAGTAGTATGCCGGGACAGGGAAACAATCAGCCCCAGCATTTT. Its translation is CASSMPGQGNNQPQHF. Variable domain in full (rest from reference TRBV19 and TRBJ1-5): DGGITQSPKYLFRKEGQNVTLSCEQNLNHDAMYWYRQDPGQGLRLIYYSQIVNDFQKGDIAEGYSVSREKKESFPLTVTSAQKNPTAFYLCASSMPGQGNNQPQHFGDGTRLSIL.

The chain has TRBV9 and TRBJ2-7; 16 nucleotides match TRBD2. Per germline, CDR1 SGDLS and CDR2 YYNGEE. The CDR3 covers 21 residues. V was clipped by 4 bases and J by 7 bases; unmatched bases: 23. In DNA form, the CDR3 reads TGTGCCAGCAGCCCTTCCAAAGTTCCGGGACTAGCGGGAGGGCCCTCGAAGGAGCAGTACTTC. This translates into CASSPSKVPGLAGGPSKEQYF.

The chain uses TRBV4-1 and TRBJ2-1, with 9 bases matching TRBD2. Per the germline V gene, CDR1 is MGHRA and CDR2 is YSYEKL. J gave up 0 bases and V 2 bases, and 5 bases lay outside the gene matches. The CDR3 has 17 residues. The CDR3 loop reads CASSQSTSGSSYNEQFF. The CDR3 DNA reads as TGCGCCAGCAGCCAATCGACTAGCGGCAGCTCCTACAATGAGCAGTTCTTC.